This T cell receptor (beta chain) is from a study of shared clonotypes between healthy human individuals (dated by TCRdb to the early 2020s). About the study as a whole: A few men and a couple of women, aged 18 to 49 years, made up the cohort. For each donor, three plates each were used for CD4 naive and CD4 memory, two plates were used for CD8 naive, and one plate was used for CD8 memory. The study deeply sequenced blood TCR repertoires of about five healthy adults to estimate repertoire size and the extent of clonotype sharing between individuals. To increase sequencing depth and limit assay-specific biases, different laboratories used diverse techniques to prepare libraries and sequence TCR repertoires. Between about 0.94 and 8.9 billion PBMCs per donor were obtained by leukapheresis.

Note on this clone: Its antigen is unknown. The record has no base qualities; no much larger clone is one base away.

On the study overall, not on this receptor specifically: Because the study included only a small number of donors, the genetic and exposure-history diversity represented was limited. Sampling was limited to blood, and TCR repertoires in tissue likely differ from TCR repertoires in blood. Even with the large sequencing depth, rarefaction of the sorted-subset datasets indicated that sequencing was incomplete. Larger estimated clonotype richness was generally found for naive subsets than for memory subsets. Based on pairwise subsampling, the degree of clonotype sharing among donors was expected to be affected by sequencing depth. Across several donors, about 5% of naive CD4, around 3.3% of naive CD8, about 2% of memory CD4, and over 0.35% of memory CD8 clonotypes were shared. Compared with non-shared clonotypes, clonotypes shared by all four sorted-subset donors had higher generation probabilities.

Using the deep immunoSEQ assay, TCR CDR3 regions were amplified from genomic DNA by multiplex PCR. Extracted genomic DNA from each cell subset was distributed evenly across all wells of several immunoSEQ 96-well plates, and each plate was treated as a replicate. For sorted subsets, each replicate PCR was loaded with about 200 ng genomic DNA, equivalent to 32,000 or so T cell genomes. Purified libraries were quantified with a Qubit 3.0 fluorometer, sized on a Bioanalyzer 2100, and re-quantified with the KAPA Library Quantification kit. Each immunoSEQ 96-well plate was sequenced on its own single-read 150-cycle Illumina NextSeq 550 flow cell. The authors' analysis ran thus. The immunoSEQ output contained only junctional sequences without quality scores, so filtering could not match that applied to full-length reads. To assign V/J genes and CDR3, sequences were annotated against IMGT germline references using PyIR, a Python wrapper for IgBLAST v1.9. Reads were filtered out if the reads had weak V/J assignments (E-value above 1e-6), no CDR3, stop codons, out-of-frame junctions, or ambiguous translated residues. V3J clonotypes were defined as sequences sharing an identical inferred V gene, J gene, and CDR3 amino acid sequence. To compute the percentage overlap between repertoires, the number of shared unique clonotypes was divided by the size of the smaller repertoire. Richness of each repertoire was evaluated using RTK rarefaction, the Chao1 estimator, and Recon v2.1 estimates of unobserved clonotypes. Generation probabilities were computed with OLGA for all TCRbeta clonotypes obtained by the gDNA method from several donors. The clones in this table, taken by TCRdb from immuneACCESS, are in-frame only. Not every clone is retained; where verified, under half of the shortfall comes from an unresolved V gene, and the cause of the rest is unknown. V and J calls plus clone size are reproduced from that table; the DNA served to infer D and trimming. The sample includes over 1.4 million clones, with about 96% observed a single time. Of the sample, approximately 1.1% is held by the ten largest clones.

From the cysteine up to the phenylalanine, the CDR3 has a length of 17 residues. The CDR3 DNA has 51 bases and is translated from base 1. Trimming leaves V shorter by 5 bases and J shorter by 0 bases, with the junction holding 9 bases beyond the gene matches. CDR1 and CDR2 were assigned from the germline V gene as SGHRS and YFSETQ. Donors were healthy HIV-negative adults with no recently reported acute infections or vaccinations. Every donor was a Caucasian adult living in Nashville, Tennessee, USA. Magnetic negative selection was used to enrich CD4+ T cells, after which naive cells were positively selected on CD45RA and the negative fraction became the memory subset. Blood was obtained by leukapheresis, after which PBMCs were separated by Ficoll-Histopaque density gradient centrifugation and cryopreserved in liquid nitrogen vapor phase. Analytical flow cytometry was used to check the purity and quantity of each magnetically sorted T cell population. Genomic DNA was isolated from each sorted fraction and quantified by UV absorbance on a Nanodrop 2000c.

The sequenced sample consisted of naive CD4+ T cells sorted from blood. What the cell subset or site label conveys for this sample: CD45RA+ positively selected. This sequence uses TRBV5-1 and TRBJ1-5; TRBD1 fits 9 bases in the junction. This TCR derives from a man under 40 in good health. The sequenced DNA is TGCGCCAGCAGTCCGGGACAGGGTGATCGTAGCAATCAGCCCCAGCATTTT. This encodes CASSPGQGDRSNQPQHF.